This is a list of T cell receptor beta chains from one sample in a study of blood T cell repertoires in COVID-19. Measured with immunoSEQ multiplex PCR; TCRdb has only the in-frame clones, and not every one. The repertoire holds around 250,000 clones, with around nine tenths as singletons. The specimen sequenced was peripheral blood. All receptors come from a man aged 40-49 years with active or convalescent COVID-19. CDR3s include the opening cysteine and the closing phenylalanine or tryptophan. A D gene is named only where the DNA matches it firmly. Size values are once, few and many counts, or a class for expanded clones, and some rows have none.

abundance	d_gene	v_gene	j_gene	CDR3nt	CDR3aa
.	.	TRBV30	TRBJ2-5	TGTGCCTGGGGGGGGCTTCTGGAGACCCAGTACTTC	CAWGGLLETQYF
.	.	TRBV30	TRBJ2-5	TGTGCCTGGAGCCTAACTAGGGCATTCAGGGGAGAGACCCAGTACTTC	CAWSLTRAFRGETQYF
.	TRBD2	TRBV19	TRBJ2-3	TGTGCCAGTAGTATAGGGCCGGGGACTAGCGGGAGGGTAGATACGCAGTATTTT	CASSIGPGTSGRVDTQYF
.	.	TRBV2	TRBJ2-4	TGTGCCAGCAGTGAAATGGGCCTAGCCAAAAACATTCAGTACTTC	CASSEMGLAKNIQYF
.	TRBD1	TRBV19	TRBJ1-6	TGTGCCAGTAGTCCCTACCCGGACAGGGCAAATTCACCCCTCCACTTT	CASSPYPDRANSPLHF
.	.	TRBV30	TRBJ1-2	TGTGCCTGGAGCCAGACAGGACGCTATGGCTACACCTTC	CAWSQTGRYGYTF
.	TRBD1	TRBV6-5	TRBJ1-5	TGTGCCAGCAAGGGGACAGTGAGCAATCAGCCCCAGCATTTT	CASKGTVSNQPQHF
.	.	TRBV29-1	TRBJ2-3	TGCAGCGTCGAGAGTCAGGGGAGGGGTCGGGGGTATTTT	CSVESQGRGRGYF
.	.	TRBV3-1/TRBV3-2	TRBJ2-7	TGTGCCACCTCGGGCCGGCGGGGCTCCTACGAGCAGTACTTC	CATSGRRGSYEQYF
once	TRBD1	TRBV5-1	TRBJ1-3	TGCGCCAGCAGCGGAGTTATAGGACAGGGAGGAAACACCATATATTTT	CASSGVIGQGGNTIYF
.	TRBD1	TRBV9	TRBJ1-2	TGTGCCAGCAGCGGGGGACAGGGTGACTGGTATGGCTACACCTTC	CASSGGQGDWYGYTF
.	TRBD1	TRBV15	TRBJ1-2	TGTGCCACCAGCAGAGATAACCCAGGGGGCGGTGGCTACACCTTC	CATSRDNPGGGGYTF
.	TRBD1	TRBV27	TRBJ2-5	TGTGCCAGCAGTATCGGGACAGGGGGTGAGACCCAGTACTTC	CASSIGTGGETQYF
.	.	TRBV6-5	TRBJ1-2	TGTGCCAGCAGGGGAGGCGGCGACGGCTACACCTTC	CASRGGGDGYTF
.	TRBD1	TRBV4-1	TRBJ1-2	TGCGCCAGCAGCCCAGGGACAGTAGAGGGCTACACCTTC	CASSPGTVEGYTF
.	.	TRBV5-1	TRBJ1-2	TGCGCCAGCAGCTTGGTTTCAGGGGACGGCTACACCTTC	CASSLVSGDGYTF
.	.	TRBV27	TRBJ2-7	TGTGCCAGCAGTTCACAGGGACCTTCCTACGAGCAGTACTTC	CASSSQGPSYEQYF
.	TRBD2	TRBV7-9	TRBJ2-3	TGTGCCAGCAGCTTAGCCGGGACTAGCGGGAGGTCGGATACGCAGTATTTT	CASSLAGTSGRSDTQYF
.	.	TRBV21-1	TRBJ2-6	TGTGCCAGTGGGACAGGCCCTGGGGCCAACGTCCTGACTTTC	CASGTGPGANVLTF
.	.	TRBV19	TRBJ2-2	TGTGCCAGCGCGTCCTCCAGACTCACCGGGGAGCTGTTTTTT	CASASSRLTGELFF
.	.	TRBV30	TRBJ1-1	TGTGCCTGCCACAGGGAAGGGGGTGAAGCTTTCTTT	CACHREGGEAFF
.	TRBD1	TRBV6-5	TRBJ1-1	TGTGCCAGCAGAACCGGGACAGGGAGGACTGAAGCTTTCTTT	CASRTGTGRTEAFF
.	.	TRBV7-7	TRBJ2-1	TGTGCTAGCAGCCGGCTAGCACCTAGGGACAATGAGCAGTTCTTC	CASSRLAPRDNEQFF
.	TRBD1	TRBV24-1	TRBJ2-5	TGTGCCACCAGTGCGGGGACAGGGAGTCTAGTAGAGACCCAGTACTTC	CATSAGTGSLVETQYF
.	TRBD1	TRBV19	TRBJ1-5	TGTGCCAGTAGGATCAGGGGGGATAATCAGCCCCAGCATTTT	CASRIRGDNQPQHF
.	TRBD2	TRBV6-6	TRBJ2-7	TGTGCCAGCAGTCCGGGGGGGGACTACGAGCAGTACTTC	CASSPGGDYEQYF
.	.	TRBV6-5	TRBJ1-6	TGTGCCAGCAGAGATGAAATGGCTTCACCCCTCCACTTT	CASRDEMASPLHF
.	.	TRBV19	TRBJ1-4	TGTGCCAGTAGTACCCAAGGGACACCTTTTAATGAAAAACTGTTTTTT	CASSTQGTPFNEKLFF
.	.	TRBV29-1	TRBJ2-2	TGCAGCGTTCGGGTGACCGGGGAGCTGTTTTTT	CSVRVTGELFF
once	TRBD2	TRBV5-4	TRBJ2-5	TGTGCCAGCAGCTTGGGAATGCCCCAAGCGGGGGGGCAAGAGACCCAGTACTTC	CASSLGMPQAGGQETQYF
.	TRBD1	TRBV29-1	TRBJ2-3	TGCAGCGTTGCGGGGACAGGTTTTACAGATACGCAGTATTTT	CSVAGTGFTDTQYF
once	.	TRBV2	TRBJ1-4	TGTGCCAGCAGTGAACACCGAGCAACTAATGAAAAACTGTTTTTT	CASSEHRATNEKLFF
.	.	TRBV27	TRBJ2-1	TGTGCCAGCAGTTTTGGGTGGACAGATCTCCACAATGAGCAGTTCTTC	CASSFGWTDLHNEQFF
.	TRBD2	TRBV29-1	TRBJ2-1	TGCAGCGTTGCCGCCGGACTAGCGGGAGCCCAAGAGTTCTTC	CSVAAGLAGAQEFF
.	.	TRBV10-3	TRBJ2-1	TGTGCCATCAGTGACAGCAGGGGTGGAAACAATGAGCAGTTCTTC	CAISDSRGGNNEQFF
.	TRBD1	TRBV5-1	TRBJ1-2	TGCGCCAGCAGACCCACAGGGGACTATGGCTACACCTTC	CASRPTGDYGYTF
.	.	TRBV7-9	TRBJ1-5	TGTGCCAGCAGCGCCGGGACACTTAGCAATCAGCCCCAGCATTTT	CASSAGTLSNQPQHF
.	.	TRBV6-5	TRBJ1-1	TGTGCCAGTAGACTTCAAGAGTACACTGAAGCTTTCTTT	CASRLQEYTEAFF
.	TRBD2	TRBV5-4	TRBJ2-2	TGTGCCAGCAGCCGGCGGGGAGGGAGCAACACCGGGGAGCTGTTTTTT	CASSRRGGSNTGELFF
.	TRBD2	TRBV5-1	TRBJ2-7	TGCGCCAGCAGCTTCTCCCCAGCCGGCGGGGGGGCGTCTTACTACGAGCAGTACTTC	CASSFSPAGGGASYYEQYF
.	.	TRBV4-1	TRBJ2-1	TGCGCCAGCAGCCCGCGGCGCGGAACTGAGTACAATGAGCAGTTCTTC	CASSPRRGTEYNEQFF
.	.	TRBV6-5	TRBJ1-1	TGTGCCAGCAGTTACTCTCGGACTCTGAACACTGAAGCTTTCTTT	CASSYSRTLNTEAFF
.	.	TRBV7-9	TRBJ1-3	TGTGCCGGGAACACCTGGGGGGAACACACCATATATTTT	CAGNTWGEHTIYF
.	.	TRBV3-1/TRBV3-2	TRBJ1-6	TGTGCCAGCAGCCAAGTCTGGGAGGGGGGGCGTTCACCCCTCCACTTT	CASSQVWEGGRSPLHF
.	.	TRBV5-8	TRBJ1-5	TGTGCCAGCAGCCGTAATCAGCCCCAGCATTTT	CASSRNQPQHF
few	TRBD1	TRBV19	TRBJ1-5	TGTGCCAGTAATTATGGTACAGGGGCGGGCCCCCAGCATTTT	CASNYGTGAGPQHF
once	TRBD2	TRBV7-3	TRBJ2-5	TGTGCCAGCAGCTTCTTAGCGGGGGCTCAAGAGACCCAGTACTTC	CASSFLAGAQETQYF
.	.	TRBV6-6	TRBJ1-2	TGTGCCAGCAGTTCCGTTGACTATGGCTACACCTTC	CASSSVDYGYTF
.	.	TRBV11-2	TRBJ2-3	TGTGCCAGCAGCTTAGTTGGCAGTTCCACAGATACGCAGTATTTT	CASSLVGSSTDTQYF
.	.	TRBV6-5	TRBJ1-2	TGTGCCAGCAGGGGGGAGGAGAACTATGGCTACACCTTC	CASRGEENYGYTF
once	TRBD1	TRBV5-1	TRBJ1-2	TGCGCCAGCAGCCCTGAGACAGGGCATAGTACCCCCCACTATGGCTACACCTTC	CASSPETGHSTPHYGYTF
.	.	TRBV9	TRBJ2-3	TGTGCCAGCAGCGTAGAGGGGGGCACAGATACGCAGTATTTT	CASSVEGGTDTQYF
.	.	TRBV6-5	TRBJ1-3	TGTGCCAGCAAGCAGACAGACTCTGGAAACACCATATATTTT	CASKQTDSGNTIYF
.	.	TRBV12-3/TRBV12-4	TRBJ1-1	TGTGCCAGCAGTTTAGTGGCAGGGCCTGAAGCTTTCTTT	CASSLVAGPEAFF
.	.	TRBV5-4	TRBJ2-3	TGTGCCAGCAGCTTCGACGGGACACAAACAGATACGCAGTATTTT	CASSFDGTQTDTQYF
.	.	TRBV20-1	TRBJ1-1	TGCAGTGCTAGTGTGTGGGCAGGATCGAACACTGAAGCTTTCTTT	CSASVWAGSNTEAFF
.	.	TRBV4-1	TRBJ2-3	TGCGCCCGCGACGGAGTGCCCATCCGCACAGATACGCAGTATTTT	CARDGVPIRTDTQYF
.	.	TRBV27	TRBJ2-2	TGTGCCAGCAGTATAAACACCGGGGAGCTGTTTTTT	CASSINTGELFF
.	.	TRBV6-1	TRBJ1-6	TGTGCCAGCAGTGAAGCCCGAGGCTTTCTTAATTCACCCCTCCACTTT	CASSEARGFLNSPLHF